This T cell receptor beta chain was sequenced during a study of T cell responses to AZD1222 COVID-19 vaccine. The CDR3 has 16 amino acids. Germline V gene lookup returns CDR1 LGHDT and CDR2 YNNKEL (reference sequence). V lost 6 bases and J lost 9; bases outside the gene matches: 11. Comment on this clone: Its antigen is as yet unknown.

Clones were read by immunoSEQ multiplex PCR, and TCRdb kept only the in-frame ones, dropping some. The sample consists of 95,000 to 150,000 clones, 84% of them appearing once. Study-wide points: Rises in breadth and depth of Spike-specific TCRs came after two AZD1222 doses. Spike was spanned by vaccine-associated CD4 TCRs, which were dominant at 160-218 and 743-854. At baseline, just five to seven AZD1222 recipients tested seropositive. Every sample of the repertoires postdated the peak T cell response.

The sequencing here drew on peripheral blood, taken 28 days after the second AZD1222 dose. The V and J genes are TRBV3-1 (or the pseudogene TRBV3-2) and TRBJ2-3; 14 nucleotides match TRBD2. The receptor was derived from an adult who received the AZD1222 COVID-19 vaccine. CDR3 loop: CASRETGTSGGETQYF. The CDR3 DNA sequence: TGTGCCAGCAGGGAAACTGGGACTAGCGGGGGTGAAACGCAGTATTTT.